The 18 T cell receptor beta chains below were found in one sample sequenced in a study of beta chain features in type 1 diabetes. Reverse transcribing all isolated RNA meant expressed TCRB transcripts were sequenced. Assay: immunoSEQ multiplex PCR; the TCRdb copy retains only in-frame clones and omits some. The sample lists under 800,000 clones; around 16% were seen once. The sample consisted of naive CD4+ T cells from blood. The receptor source for this set is a man aged 18 to 29 in good health.

This rearrangement joins TRBV7-3 to TRBJ1-1; a weak D match, TRBD1 (5 bases). V was trimmed by 5 bases and J by 3 bases, leaving 13 bases between them. This CDR3 spans 14 amino acids. Germline V gene data show CDR1 as SGHTA and CDR2 as FQGTGA. CDR3 residues: CASSRRGGDTEAFF. DNA for the CDR3: TGTGCCAGCAGCCGAAGGGGAGGGGACACTGAAGCTTTCTTT.

There are a few counts of this clone. This chain uses TRBV10-3 with TRBJ2-1; 8 nucleotides match TRBD2. V lost 5 bases and J lost 4; bases outside the gene matches: 7. Germline V CDR1 and CDR2: ENHRY, SYGVKD. This CDR3 is built from 15 residues. CDR3 amino acids: CAISPIAGLYNEQFF. As DNA, the CDR3 is TGTGCCATCAGTCCTATAGCGGGACTTTACAATGAGCAGTTCTTC.

In this sample, this clone turned up a few times. The chain uses TRBV2 and TRBJ1-1; D is uncertain. CDR1 is SNHLY and CDR2 is FYNNEI in the germline V gene. Trimming shortened V by 7 bases and J by 4 bases, and 7 bases separated the two germline ends. This CDR3 spans 11 amino acids. The CDR3 sequence is CASIRFTEAFF. In DNA form, the CDR3 reads TGTGCCAGCATACGGTTCACTGAAGCTTTCTTT.

V and J are TRBV28 and TRBJ1-5; 9 bases fit TRBD1. With V trimmed by 8 bases and J by 6 bases, 11 bases remained unmatched. This CDR3 spans 15 amino acids. Germline lookup yields CDR1 MDHEN and CDR2 SYDVKM. Written as DNA, the CDR3 is TGTGCCAGCGCTAACCGGGACAGGGCGCTTCAGCCCCAGCATTTT. Translating it yields CASANRDRALQPQHF. Supplemented by reference TRBV28 and TRBJ1-5, the full variable domain reads DVKVTQSSRYLVKRTGEKVFLECVQDMDHENMFWYRQDPGLGLRLIYFSYDVKMKEKGDIPEGYSVSREKKERFSLILESASTNQTSMYLCASANRDRALQPQHFGDGTRLSIL.

This chain links TRBV6-5 with TRBJ2-2; TRBD1 agrees at 11 bases. V shed 4 bases, J shed 3 bases, and the junction held 1 base outside the gene matches. The CDR3 loop spans 15 amino acids. Germline-derived CDR1 and CDR2 are MNHEY and SVGAGI. Here the CDR3 DNA reads TGTGCCAGCAGTTTGGGACAGGGGGACACCGGGGAGCTGTTTTTT. Its protein product is CASSLGQGDTGELFF.

The gene calls are TRBV9 and TRBJ2-1, with TRBD2 matching 7 bases. Germline V gene lookup returns CDR1 SGDLS and CDR2 YYNGEE. The ends lost 2 bases at V and 3 bases at J; junction bases unmatched: 2. The CDR3 totals 14 residues. CDR3 DNA sequence: TGTGCCAGCAGCGTTTGGGGGGGCTACAATGAGCAGTTCTTC. Amino acid sequence: CASSVWGGYNEQFF.

This clone was recorded a few times. The V gene is TRBV7-2, the J gene TRBJ2-5; TRBD1 is a possible D gene (5 bases). Trimming took off 4 bases at V and 4 bases at J, with 10 bases between the two ends. This CDR3 contains 13 residues. Per the germline V gene, CDR1 is SGHTA and CDR2 is FQGNSA. CDR3 coding DNA: TGTGCCAGCAGCTCAGGGATGCGAGAGACCCAGTACTTC. It codes for CASSSGMRETQYF.

A few counts support this clone. The V gene is TRBV6-6, the J gene TRBJ1-1, with no clear D. The V end was cut by 8 bases, the J end by 4 bases, with 8 bases between. CDR3 size: 11 residues. The germline CDR1 and CDR2 sequences are MNHNY and SVGAGI (reference sequence). This CDR3 reads CASERGTEAFF. The CDR3 DNA sequence: TGTGCCAGCGAACGGGGCACTGAAGCTTTCTTT.

There are a few counts of this clone. The same CDR3 also results from other DNA sequences found in this sample. CDR3 sequence (DNA): TGTGCCTGGAGTGCACAGGGTAATCAGCCCCAGCATTTT. Translating gives CAWSAQGNQPQHF. This chain links TRBV30 with TRBJ1-5; TRBD1 might be the D (6 bases). The V gene lost 1 base and the J gene lost 4 bases, with 8 bases spanning the gap. The CDR3 sequence is 13 residues long. Germline CDR1 is GTSNPN and CDR2 is SVGIG (reference sequence).

In the case of this clone: The same CDR3 also results from other DNA sequences found in this sample. The genes are TRBV5-1 and TRBJ2-6, with D perhaps TRBD2 (6 bases). CDR3 size: 15 residues. V lost 0 bases and J lost 2, with 6 bases in between. Germline CDR1 is SGHRS and CDR2 is YFSETQ. In DNA form, the CDR3 reads TGCGCCAGCAGCTTGGCGGGGGCTGGGGCCAACGTCCTGACTTTC. The encoded protein is CASSLAGAGANVLTF. The full variable domain, its missing parts supplied by reference TRBV5-1 and TRBJ2-6, is KAGVTQTPRYLIKTRGQQVTLSCSPISGHRSVSWYQQTPGQGLQFLFEYFSETQRNKGNFPGRFSGRQFSNSRSEMNVSTLELGDSALYLCASSLAGAGANVLTFGAGSRLTVL.

This chain links TRBV6-5 with TRBJ1-5; D not certain. The CDR3 is made up of 14 amino acids. Germline V gene sequence: CDR1 MNHEY, CDR2 SVGAGI. The V and J ends lost 2 bases and 5 bases respectively, with 10 bases between them. In DNA, the CDR3 is TGTGCCAGCAGTTACGGAGGTCCGCATCAGCCCCAGCATTTT. Its protein product is CASSYGGPHQPQHF.

This sequence joins TRBV4-2 and TRBJ2-7, with 7 bases matching TRBD1. The V and J ends lost 1 base and 1 base, in that order; junction bases with no gene match: 10. The CDR3 runs to 17 residues. The germline gives CDR1 LGHNA, CDR2 YNFKEQ. CDR3 sequence: CASSQARQGRLSYEQYF. The DNA of the CDR3 is TGTGCCAGCAGCCAAGCCCGACAGGGTCGATTATCCTACGAGCAGTACTTC.

This clone came up many times. This sequence joins TRBV12-5 and TRBJ2-4; D could derive from TRBD1 or TRBD2 (5 bases each). Germline CDR1 and CDR2: LGHNT and FRNRAP. The length of the CDR3 is 14 residues. Trimming took off 8 bases at V and 1 base at J, with 12 bases between the two ends. The CDR3 bases are TGTGCTAGTCGAGGGGATGTGGCCAAAAACATTCAGTACTTC. The encoded protein is CASRGDVAKNIQYF.

The chain carries TRBV7-2 and TRBJ2-3; TRBD2 might be the D (7 bases). The germline gives CDR1 SGHTA, CDR2 FQGNSA. V lost 8 bases and J lost 2, with 14 bases in between. This CDR3 has 14 residues. The CDR3 sequence is CASGRGLNTDTQYF. The CDR3 nucleotides are TGTGCCAGCGGGCGGGGGCTAAACACAGATACGCAGTATTTT.

The chain recombines TRBV29-1 with TRBJ2-1, with D perhaps TRBD1 (6 bases). V lost 4 bases and J 3 bases, leaving 10 bases between the germline ends. This CDR3 comprises 13 residues. Germline lookup yields CDR1 SQVTM and CDR2 ANQGSEA. The CDR3 is CSVATGLYNEQFF. For the CDR3, the DNA is TGCAGCGTTGCGACAGGACTCTACAATGAGCAGTTCTTC.

This clone was detected only a few times. The chain carries TRBV7-8 and TRBJ2-3, with 13 positions matching TRBD2. The CDR3 totals 18 residues. Germline lookup yields CDR1 SGHVS and CDR2 FQNEAQ. The V segment lost 2 bases and the J segment 4 bases; nucleotides outside the gene matches: 9. The CDR3 loop reads CASSLPRTSGGRSDTQYF. The CDR3 DNA follows: TGTGCCAGCAGCTTACCTCGGACTAGCGGGGGCAGGTCAGATACGCAGTATTTT.

This clone was counted a few times. CDR3 nucleotides: TGTGCCATCGCGACTGACCTCGAGCAGTACTTC. This codes for CAIATDLEQYF. The V call is TRBV25-1, the J call TRBJ2-7; no firm D call. Trimming stripped 10 bases from V and 6 bases from J, with 13 bases between. The CDR3 is 11 amino acids. Germline CDR1 is MGHDK and CDR2 is SYGVNS.

CDR3 nucleotides: TGTGCCAGCAGTTACTTCCAGGGGGCATTTGAAGCTTTCTTT. Translating gives CASSYFQGAFEAFF. V gene TRBV6-6 combines with J gene TRBJ1-1, with 8 bases that match TRBD1. The trim removed 1 base at V and 7 bases at J, leaving 5 bases unmatched. The CDR3 runs 14 residues. CDR1 is MNHNY and CDR2 is SVGAGI in the germline V gene (reference sequence).